One sample yielded the 28 T cell receptor beta chains listed below, sequenced in a study of blood T cells in healthy people across ages. A sample-barcoded 5' primer and a J-beta primer mix were used in a second PCR of about 7 to 12 cycles. TCRdb independently ran MiXCR on the 5' RACE reads; one entry per CDR3 protein. Of approximately 850,000 distinct CDR3 sequences detected, 40% to 50% appear once; the ten largest clones hold 15% to 25%. Sequencing was carried out using blood. These receptors were taken from a man in his sixties in good health.

This clonotype was recorded a few times. The CDR3 loop is CASSVSGGTYNEQFF. The CDR3 region has the DNA TGTGCCAGCAGCGTTAGCGGGGGTACGTACAATGAGCAGTTCTTC. J is TRBJ2-1 and V is TRBV9, with 9 bases aligning to TRBD2. J gave up 4 bases and V 2 bases, and 4 bases lay outside the gene matches. The CDR3 sequence is 15 residues long. Germline-derived CDR1 and CDR2 are SGDLS and YYNGEE.

The chain recombines TRBV12-3 or TRBV12-4 with TRBJ2-5, with a tentative D call TRBD2 (7 bases). This CDR3 is 16 amino acids long. V was cut by 5 bases and J by 5 bases, with 21 bases left in between. CDR3 DNA sequence: TGTGCCAGCAGTGACAGAACCGGGGGGCAGGGGGAGACCCAGTACTTC. Translated, it gives CASSDRTGGQGETQYF.

Remarks on this clonotype: Just one base apart from a much larger clone, this may be a read error. The chain links TRBV28 to TRBJ2-4; D unresolved. The DNA end lines up better with TRBJ2-7; the J call may be wrong. In germline, CDR1 is MDHEN, CDR2 SYDVKM. The CDR3 sequence is 12 residues long. CDR3 region: CASSLFWDEQYF. CDR3 bases: TGTGCCAGCAGTTTATTCTGGGACGAGCAGTACTTC.

Regarding this clonotype: A read error may explain this, as a much larger clone is one base away. The J gene is TRBJ2-5, the V gene TRBV29-1; possible D gene TRBD1, 6 bases. Germline CDR1 is SQVTM and CDR2 is ANQGSEA. There are 11 residues in the CDR3. The CDR3 here is CGGRTAETQYF. The CDR3 nucleotides read TGCGGCGGGCGGACAGCTGAGACCCAGTACTTC.

V is TRBV7-2 and J is TRBJ2-3, with 9 positions matching TRBD1. The CDR3 runs 15 residues. The V gene end was trimmed by 3 bases and the J gene end by 4 bases; junction bases not matched to a gene: 5. Germline CDR1 and CDR2: SGHTA and FQGNSA. The CDR3 coding sequence is TGTGCCAGCAGCTTCGGGACAGGGTCAGCAGATACGCAGTATTTT. It encodes CASSFGTGSADTQYF.

The J gene is TRBJ1-5, the V gene TRBV28; 8 bases are a match to TRBD1. Germline assignment: CDR1 MDHEN and CDR2 SYDVKM. Trimming cost V 8 bases and J 7 bases; bases outside gene matches: 10. This CDR3 spans 14 amino acids. Here the CDR3 reads CASRKPDRAQPQHF. In nucleotides, the CDR3 is TGTGCCAGCCGGAAGCCGGACAGGGCACAGCCCCAGCATTTT.

J is TRBJ2-3 and V is TRBV7-8, with TRBD2 matching 11 bases. Germline CDR1 SGHVS, CDR2 FQNEAQ. The CDR3 consists of 19 residues. J gave up 2 bases and V 5 bases, and 15 bases lay outside the gene matches. DNA for the CDR3: TGTGCCAGCAGCCCACTAGCGGGGGCGGAGGAATGGCCCACAGATACGCAGTATTTT. This sequence encodes CASSPLAGAEEWPTDTQYF.

About this clonotype: A read error may explain this, as a much larger clone is one base away. This sequence joins TRBV29-1 and TRBJ2-1; D remains unclear. TRBJ2-7 explains the end of the DNA better; the J call may be wrong. Germline V gives CDR1 SQVTM, CDR2 ANQGSEA. There are 11 residues in the CDR3. This chain's CDR3 is CSVRLGYEQYF. Here the CDR3 DNA reads TGCAGCGTTCGACTGGGGTACGAGCAGTACTTC.

This clonotype was counted at least ten times. The V and J genes are TRBV15 and TRBJ2-1, with D possibly TRBD1 on 6 matching bases. Trimming shortened V by 5 bases and J by 8 bases, and 22 bases separated the two germline ends. The CDR3 contains 16 residues. Germline CDR1 reads LNHNV; CDR2 reads YYDKDF (reference sequence). CDR3 sequence: CATSRPSGAKGHEQFF. CDR3 in DNA: TGTGCCACCAGCCGGCCGTCAGGGGCGAAAGGGCATGAGCAGTTCTTC.

This clonotype was seen more than once but under ten times. The chain is built from TRBV4-1 and TRBJ1-2; D possibly corresponds to TRBD1 (5 bases). V was pared by 1 base and J by 3 bases, with 15 bases between. In germline, CDR1 is MGHRA, CDR2 YSYEKL. The CDR3 extends over 16 amino acids. Written as DNA, the CDR3 is TGCGCCAGCAGCCAAGTGGTGGGGATGGGGGACTATGGCTACACCTTC. Protein sequence: CASSQVVGMGDYGYTF.

The chain couples TRBV6-2 or TRBV6-3 to TRBJ1-2, with unresolved D. The CDR3 totals 13 residues. Per germline, CDR1 MNHEY and CDR2 SVGEGT. V dropped 0 bases and J dropped 1 base, with 3 bases sitting between them. CDR3 protein: CASSYSDNYGYTF. The CDR3 coding sequence is TGTGCCAGCAGTTACTCGGATAACTATGGCTACACCTTC.

The gene calls are TRBV29-1 and TRBJ2-5; TRBD2 matches 7 bases. The end of the DNA fits TRBJ2-7 better, so the J call may be wrong. The CDR3 sequence is 15 residues long. Germline assignment: CDR1 SQVTM and CDR2 ANQGSEA. The CDR3, as DNA: TGCAGCGAAAAGGGGCCGGGAGGAACGGGCTACGAGCAGTACTTC. As protein: CSEKGPGGTGYEQYF.

The chain is built from TRBV28 and TRBJ2-7, with TRBD1 identical over 9 bases. CDR1 and CDR2 (germline): MDHEN, SYDVKM. This CDR3 is 15 amino acids long. Unmatched junction bases numbered 11, after V lost 6 bases and J lost 5 bases. DNA of the CDR3: TGTGCCAGCAGACCTTCCGGGACAGGGACCAACGAGCAGTACTTC. Its protein product is CASRPSGTGTNEQYF.

The chain uses TRBV7-2 and TRBJ2-3, with 10 bases aligning to TRBD1. Germline CDR1 and CDR2: SGHTA and FQGNSA. CDR3 length equals 16 residues. V lost 8 bases, J lost 4 bases, and 12 bases stayed unmatched. The chain's CDR3 is CASSTRDRGSADTQYF. The CDR3 DNA reads as TGTGCCAGCTCGACCCGGGACAGGGGATCGGCAGATACGCAGTATTTT.

This clonotype was counted a few times. The genes are TRBV7-9 and TRBJ1-1, with D possibly matching TRBD1 (5 bases). CDR3 length: 13 amino acids. The ends were cut back, 2 bases at V and 7 bases at J, with 11 bases in the middle. Germline V gives CDR1 SEHNR, CDR2 FQNEAQ (reference sequence). CDR3 loop: CASSLQGSDEAFF. The CDR3 nucleotides are TGTGCCAGCAGCTTACAGGGTTCGGATGAAGCTTTCTTT.

Only a few counts were recorded for this clonotype. The CDR3 reads CASSFGQRSAEAFF. The CDR3 DNA follows: TGTGCCAGCAGTTTCGGACAGCGATCGGCTGAAGCTTTCTTT. The chain recombines TRBV12-3 or TRBV12-4 with TRBJ1-1; possible D gene TRBD1, 6 bases. The V and J ends lost 3 bases and 6 bases respectively, with 14 bases between them. The CDR3 is made up of 14 amino acids.

This sequence joins TRBV20-1 and TRBJ1-6; D is possibly TRBD1 (5 bases). Trimming took 5 bases from V and 0 from J, leaving 17 bases between them. Germline CDR1 and CDR2: DFQATT and SNEGSKA (reference sequence). CDR3 length equals 17 residues. In DNA form, the CDR3 reads TGCAGTGCTTCTCGGGACGCAGGCAGCTCCTATAATTCACCCCTCCACTTT. Its translation is CSASRDAGSSYNSPLHF.

The V call is TRBV4-3, the J call TRBJ1-2; TRBD1 matches at 10 bases. Germline trimming cut 2 bases from V and 6 bases from J; bases unmatched to any gene: 6. In germline, CDR1 is LGHNA, CDR2 YSLEER. The CDR3 runs to 15 residues. The CDR3 sequence: CASSQRDRGIHGYTF. CDR3 in DNA: TGCGCCAGCAGCCAACGGGACAGGGGAATACATGGCTACACCTTC.

The chain links TRBV5-6 to TRBJ2-1, with a weak D call TRBD2 (5 bases). Germline V gives CDR1 SGHDT, CDR2 YYEEEE. The CDR3 loop spans 17 amino acids. The V end lost 4 bases, the J end lost 1 base, and 18 bases lay between the germline ends. The CDR3 here is CASSKGSGGGSYNEQFF. CDR3 in DNA: TGTGCCAGCAGCAAAGGGAGTGGAGGTGGGTCCTACAATGAGCAGTTCTTC.

The V call is TRBV11-2, the J call TRBJ2-1; weak D call: TRBD2 (5 bases). The germline V and J ends were trimmed by 5 bases and 5 bases, with 10 bases remaining between them. This CDR3 region has 13 residues. Looked up from germline, CDR1 is SGHAT and CDR2 is FQNNGV. The chain's CDR3 is CASSVWGDNEQFF. The CDR3 region has the DNA TGTGCCAGCAGCGTATGGGGAGACAATGAGCAGTTCTTC.

The rearrangement uses TRBV6-2 or TRBV6-3 and TRBJ2-1; TRBD1 agrees at 8 bases. The trim removed 6 bases at V and 5 bases at J, leaving 3 bases unmatched. The length of the CDR3 is 13 residues. CDR1 MNHEY and CDR2 SVGEGT come from the germline V gene. The DNA of the CDR3 is TGTGCCAGCAGCCGACAGGGGAACAATGAGCAGTTCTTC. This encodes CASSRQGNNEQFF.

A single count supports this clonotype. DNA of the CDR3: TGTGCCAGCTCACCTCAGACCGGGACAGACAATGAGCAGTTCTTC. Its protein product is CASSPQTGTDNEQFF. This chain links TRBV18 with TRBJ2-1, with TRBD1 matching over 7 bases. J lost 5 bases, V lost 3 bases, and 7 bases had no gene match. CDR1 is KGHSH, CDR2 LQKENI, per germline. This CDR3 is built from 15 residues.

The sample holds a few counts of this clonotype. This chain links TRBV20-1 with TRBJ1-6; maybe TRBD1 (6 bases). This CDR3 has 14 amino acids. The germline V gene encodes CDR1 DFQATT and CDR2 SNEGSKA (reference sequence). The V end was cut by 4 bases, the J end by 10 bases, with 17 bases between. CDR3: CSAKDSGVYSPLHF. DNA for the CDR3: TGCAGTGCTAAGGACAGCGGGGTGTACTCACCCCTCCACTTT.

Many counts were recorded for this clonotype. The chain couples TRBV29-1 to TRBJ2-1; 12 nucleotides line up with TRBD2. This CDR3 is 14 amino acids long. The germline gives CDR1 SQVTM, CDR2 ANQGSEA. J lost 4 bases, V lost 8 bases, and 6 bases had no gene match. This CDR3 is CSFSLAGGYNEQFF. The CDR3 nucleotides are TGCAGCTTCTCTCTAGCGGGGGGGTACAATGAGCAGTTCTTC.

The CDR3 region is CSGARVSSTDTQYF. Written as DNA, the CDR3 is TGCAGTGGGGCAAGAGTGTCTAGCACAGATACGCAGTATTTT. The chain couples TRBV20-1 to TRBJ2-3; D is undetermined. Trimming shortened V by 7 bases and J by 0 bases, and 14 bases separated the two germline ends. This CDR3 has 14 residues. Per the germline V gene, CDR1 is DFQATT and CDR2 is SNEGSKA (reference sequence).

This clonotype was seen more than once but under ten times. The V gene is TRBV6-2 or TRBV6-3, the J gene TRBJ2-7; D gene unclear. Germline assignment: CDR1 MNHEY and CDR2 SVGEGT. The CDR3 spans 14 residues. V dropped 0 bases and J dropped 2 bases, with 8 bases sitting between them. The CDR3 here is CASSYSTVTYEQYF. CDR3 in DNA: TGTGCCAGCAGTTACTCGACGGTAACCTACGAGCAGTACTTC.

This chain uses TRBV10-2 with TRBJ2-5; 9 bases align to TRBD1. This CDR3 spans 13 amino acids. Germline assignment: CDR1 WSHSY and CDR2 SAAADI. Trimming cost V 6 bases and J 5 bases; bases outside gene matches: 4. In nucleotides, the CDR3 is TGCGCCAGCAGAGGGACAGGGAATGAGACCCAGTACTTC. This codes for CASRGTGNETQYF.

The chain carries TRBV27 and TRBJ2-1; the D is unclear. Trimming removed 0 bases at V and 15 bases at J, with 12 bases between. Germline V gene lookup returns CDR1 MNHEY and CDR2 SMNVEV (reference sequence). CDR3 length equals 12 residues. CDR3 in amino acids: CASSLSGSRWFF. DNA of the CDR3: TGTGCCAGCAGTTTATCGGGCAGCCGCTGGTTCTTC.